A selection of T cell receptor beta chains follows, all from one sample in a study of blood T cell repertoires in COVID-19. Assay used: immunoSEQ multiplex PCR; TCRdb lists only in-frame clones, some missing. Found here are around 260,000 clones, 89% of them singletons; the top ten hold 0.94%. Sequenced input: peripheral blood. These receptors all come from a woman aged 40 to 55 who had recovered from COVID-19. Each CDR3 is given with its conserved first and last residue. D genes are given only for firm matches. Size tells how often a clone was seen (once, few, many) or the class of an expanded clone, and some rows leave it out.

CDR3: CASSRGDRGEGETQYF
DNA: TGTGCCAGCAGCCGAGGGGACAGGGGCGAAGGAGAGACCCAGTACTTC
length: 16
D: TRBD1
size: once
J: TRBJ2-5
V: TRBV14

CDR3: CASSRTVTEAFF
DNA: TGTGCCAGCAGTCGGACAGTCACTGAAGCTTTCTTT
length: 12
D: NA
size: NA
J: TRBJ1-1
V: TRBV6-5

CDR3: CASSYLRDTEAFF
DNA: TGTGCCAGCAGTTACTTGAGGGACACTGAAGCTTTCTTT
length: 13
D: NA
size: NA
J: TRBJ1-1
V: TRBV6-6

CDR3: CASSQARAREFYEQYF
DNA: TGTGCCAGCAGCCAAGCTCGCGCCAGGGAATTCTACGAGCAGTACTTC
length: 16
D: NA
size: NA
J: TRBJ2-7
V: TRBV14

CDR3: CASSYSTSGSAEQYF
DNA: TGTGCCAGCAGTTACTCGACTAGCGGGAGCGCCGAGCAGTACTTC
length: 15
D: TRBD2
size: NA
J: TRBJ2-7
V: TRBV6-6

CDR3: CASSFGGFYNEQFF
DNA: TGTGCCAGCAGCTTTGGGGGGTTCTACAATGAGCAGTTCTTC
length: 14
D: NA
size: NA
J: TRBJ2-1
V: TRBV7-6

CDR3: CASTVQRGAVDTQYF
DNA: TGTGCCAGCACCGTCCAGCGGGGGGCCGTAGATACGCAGTATTTT
length: 15
D: TRBD2
size: NA
J: TRBJ2-3
V: TRBV28

CDR3: CASSLRVDYPEQYF
DNA: TGCGCCAGCAGCTTGCGGGTCGATTACCCCGAGCAGTACTTC
length: 14
D: NA
size: NA
J: TRBJ2-7
V: TRBV5-1

CDR3: CASRLDRHEQYF
DNA: TGTGCCAGCAGGCTAGACCGGCACGAGCAGTACTTC
length: 12
D: NA
size: NA
J: TRBJ2-7
V: TRBV28

CDR3: CASSLGQGNEQFF
DNA: TGTGCCAGCAGCTTAGGACAGGGAAATGAGCAGTTCTTC
length: 13
D: TRBD1
size: NA
J: TRBJ2-1
V: TRBV7-7

CDR3: CAWTGGPNNSPLHF
DNA: TGTGCCTGGACGGGGGGACCGAATAATTCACCCCTCCACTTT
length: 14
D: NA
size: NA
J: TRBJ1-6
V: TRBV30

CDR3: CASTRTGSSGNTIYF
DNA: TGTGCCAGCACCCGGACGGGGAGCTCTGGAAACACCATATATTTT
length: 15
D: NA
size: NA
J: TRBJ1-3
V: TRBV28

CDR3: CASSIPGAGNQPQHF
DNA: TGTGCCAGTAGTATTCCAGGGGCAGGCAATCAGCCCCAGCATTTT
length: 15
D: NA
size: few
J: TRBJ1-5
V: TRBV19

CDR3: CASSPRDRGLGGYTF
DNA: TGTGCCAGCAGTCCGCGGGACAGGGGACTGGGTGGCTACACCTTC
length: 15
D: TRBD1
size: few
J: TRBJ1-2
V: TRBV6-5

CDR3: CASSRGQPLTNYGYTF
DNA: TGTGCCAGCAGCCGGGGACAGCCCTTGACTAACTATGGCTACACCTTC
length: 16
D: TRBD1
size: NA
J: TRBJ1-2
V: TRBV7-9

CDR3: CASSSVGASVYNEQFF
DNA: TGTGCCAGCAGCTCTGTAGGGGCTAGCGTCTACAATGAGCAGTTCTTC
length: 16
D: NA
size: NA
J: TRBJ2-1
V: TRBV7-2

CDR3: CAISESTGGPWNEQFF
DNA: TGTGCCATCAGTGAGTCGACGGGAGGCCCATGGAATGAGCAGTTCTTC
length: 16
D: TRBD2
size: NA
J: TRBJ2-1
V: TRBV10-3

CDR3: CASSLVGQPQHF
DNA: TGTGCCAGCAGCTTGGTCGGTCAGCCCCAGCATTTT
length: 12
D: NA
size: NA
J: TRBJ1-5
V: TRBV7-8

CDR3: CASSLEASGRYNEQFF
DNA: TGTGCCAGCAGCTTAGAGGCTAGCGGGAGGTACAATGAGCAGTTCTTC
length: 16
D: TRBD2
size: NA
J: TRBJ2-1
V: TRBV11-2

CDR3: CSASVTGAYGYTF
DNA: TGCAGTGCTAGTGTTACAGGGGCCTATGGCTACACCTTC
length: 13
D: TRBD1
size: NA
J: TRBJ1-2
V: TRBV20-1

CDR3: CASSYARQSNTEAFF
DNA: TGTGCCAGCAGTTACGCAAGACAGAGCAACACTGAAGCTTTCTTT
length: 15
D: NA
size: NA
J: TRBJ1-1
V: TRBV6-5

CDR3: CASSQSRRQGAQRAFF
DNA: TGTGCCAGCAGCCAATCACGGAGACAGGGGGCGCAGAGAGCTTTCTTT
length: 16
D: TRBD1
size: NA
J: TRBJ1-1
V: TRBV16

CDR3: CASSQVPPPGQGDEQYF
DNA: TGCGCCAGCAGCCAAGTGCCCCCGCCGGGACAGGGAGACGAGCAGTACTTC
length: 17
D: TRBD1
size: NA
J: TRBJ2-7
V: TRBV4-1

CDR3: CASSSTGDQETQYF
DNA: TGTGCCAGCAGCTCAACAGGGGACCAAGAGACCCAGTACTTC
length: 14
D: TRBD1
size: NA
J: TRBJ2-5
V: TRBV5-6

CDR3: CAGGTAYEQYF
DNA: TGTGCCGGGGGGACAGCCTACGAGCAGTACTTC
length: 11
D: NA
size: once
J: TRBJ2-7
V: TRBV2

CDR3: CASSQAPGLAGRNEQFF
DNA: TGCGCCAGCAGCCAAGCTCCGGGACTAGCGGGACGGAATGAGCAGTTCTTC
length: 17
D: TRBD2
size: NA
J: TRBJ2-1
V: TRBV4-1

CDR3: CASSQQGYEQYF
DNA: TGTGCCAGCAGCCAACAGGGCTACGAGCAGTACTTC
length: 12
D: NA
size: NA
J: TRBJ2-7
V: TRBV14

CDR3: CASSPILRTGKNIQYF
DNA: TGTGCCAGCAGTCCCATCCTAAGGACAGGGAAAAACATTCAGTACTTC
length: 16
D: TRBD1
size: once
J: TRBJ2-4
V: TRBV27

CDR3: CASSLETGYGYTF
DNA: TGTGCCAGCAGCTTGGAGACAGGGTACGGCTACACCTTC
length: 13
D: TRBD1
size: NA
J: TRBJ1-2
V: TRBV5-4

CDR3: CASSKRSSGRSTDTQYF
DNA: TGTGCCAGCAGCAAGAGATCAAGCGGGAGGAGCACAGATACGCAGTATTTT
length: 17
D: NA
size: NA
J: TRBJ2-3
V: TRBV21-1

CDR3: CASSYPVRGGETQYF
DNA: TGTGCCAGCAGTTACCCGGTCAGGGGTGGAGAGACCCAGTACTTC
length: 15
D: NA
size: NA
J: TRBJ2-5
V: TRBV6-5

CDR3: CASSEYWGQGAAGNQPQHF
DNA: TGTGCCAGCAGCGAATATTGGGGACAGGGGGCAGCGGGCAATCAGCCCCAGCATTTT
length: 19
D: TRBD1
size: once
J: TRBJ1-5
V: TRBV16

CDR3: CARHGANSEQFF
DNA: TGTGCCCGCCACGGAGCAAATAGTGAGCAGTTCTTC
length: 12
D: NA
size: NA
J: TRBJ2-1
V: TRBV30

CDR3: CASSLGQGAQEQYF
DNA: TGTGCTAGCAGCTTGGGACAGGGGGCGCAGGAGCAGTACTTC
length: 14
D: TRBD1
size: NA
J: TRBJ2-7
V: TRBV7-7

CDR3: CSVEGQGGNIQYF
DNA: TGCAGCGTGGAAGGACAGGGTGGAAACATTCAGTACTTC
length: 13
D: TRBD1
size: once
J: TRBJ2-4
V: TRBV29-1

CDR3: CASSNTGGAYGYTF
DNA: TGTGCCAGTAGTAATACTGGAGGGGCTTATGGCTACACCTTC
length: 14
D: NA
size: NA
J: TRBJ1-2
V: TRBV19

CDR3: CASRGAGLYTGELFF
DNA: TGTGCCAGCAGAGGAGCGGGATTGTACACCGGGGAGCTGTTTTTT
length: 15
D: TRBD2
size: NA
J: TRBJ2-2
V: TRBV6-5

CDR3: CTSSQDAGLAGSNPNEQYF
DNA: TGCACCAGCAGCCAAGATGCCGGACTAGCGGGATCCAATCCCAACGAGCAGTACTTC
length: 19
D: NA
size: NA
J: TRBJ2-7
V: TRBV1

CDR3: CASSQDSYNEQFF
DNA: TGTGCCAGCAGCCAGGACAGCTACAATGAGCAGTTCTTC
length: 13
D: NA
size: NA
J: TRBJ2-1
V: TRBV11-2

CDR3: CASSPKGGPAGKTGELFF
DNA: TGTGCCAGCTCACCAAAAGGAGGGCCGGCAGGGAAAACCGGGGAGCTGTTTTTT
length: 18
D: NA
size: NA
J: TRBJ2-2
V: TRBV18

CDR3: CASSFRLAGGTKYYNEQFF
DNA: TGTGCCAGCAGCTTTAGGCTAGCGGGAGGGACGAAGTACTACAATGAGCAGTTCTTC
length: 19
D: TRBD2
size: once
J: TRBJ2-1
V: TRBV11-2

CDR3: CASSPGTTYQETQYF
DNA: TGTGCCAGCAGCCCGGGGACTACGTACCAAGAGACCCAGTACTTC
length: 15
D: TRBD2
size: once
J: TRBJ2-5
V: TRBV9

CDR3: CATSESRGLGTDTQYF
DNA: TGTGCCACCAGTGAATCGCGGGGTCTTGGCACAGATACGCAGTATTTT
length: 16
D: NA
size: NA
J: TRBJ2-3
V: TRBV24-1

CDR3: CASSIRQGFGYTF
DNA: TGTGCCAGCAGTATACGACAGGGGTTTGGCTACACCTTC
length: 13
D: TRBD1
size: NA
J: TRBJ1-2
V: TRBV12-3/TRBV12-4

CDR3: CSVEVGAADTQYF
DNA: TGCAGCGTTGAGGTGGGAGCCGCAGATACGCAGTATTTT
length: 13
D: NA
size: NA
J: TRBJ2-3
V: TRBV29-1

CDR3: CASSKTADYGYTF
DNA: TGTGCCAGCAGCAAAACAGCGGACTATGGCTACACCTTC
length: 13
D: NA
size: NA
J: TRBJ1-2
V: TRBV7-2

CDR3: CASKRVSGQLWLYNEQFF
DNA: TGTGCCAGCAAGCGGGTTAGCGGCCAACTGTGGCTTTACAATGAGCAGTTCTTC
length: 18
D: NA
size: few
J: TRBJ2-1
V: TRBV27

CDR3: CASREGLAVTDTQYF
DNA: TGTGCCAGCAGGGAGGGACTAGCGGTCACAGATACGCAGTATTTT
length: 15
D: TRBD2
size: NA
J: TRBJ2-3
V: TRBV2

CDR3: CASSLGTGVDTQYF
DNA: TGTGCCAGCAGTTTAGGGACAGGGGTGGATACGCAGTATTTT
length: 14
D: TRBD1
size: few
J: TRBJ2-3
V: TRBV27

CDR3: CASSHGTSWYNEQFF
DNA: TGTGCCAGCAGCCACGGGACTAGCTGGTACAATGAGCAGTTCTTC
length: 15
D: TRBD2
size: NA
J: TRBJ2-1
V: TRBV6-5

CDR3: CASSYSWQGDWQPQHF
DNA: TGTGCCAGCAGTTACTCGTGGCAGGGCGACTGGCAGCCCCAGCATTTT
length: 16
D: NA
size: NA
J: TRBJ1-5
V: TRBV6-7

CDR3: CASSLEGGIYSYEQYF
DNA: TGTGCCAGCAGCTTAGAGGGAGGTATTTACTCCTACGAGCAGTACTTC
length: 16
D: NA
size: few
J: TRBJ2-7
V: TRBV11-1

CDR3: CASSPPAGVWNEQFF
DNA: TGTGCCAGTAGTCCTCCAGCGGGAGTTTGGAATGAGCAGTTCTTC
length: 15
D: TRBD2
size: NA
J: TRBJ2-1
V: TRBV19

CDR3: CASSQGHRESTEAFF
DNA: TGCGCCAGCAGCCAAGGGCACAGGGAGAGCACTGAAGCTTTCTTT
length: 15
D: NA
size: NA
J: TRBJ1-1
V: TRBV4-1

CDR3: CASMAGGRKRIEQFF
DNA: TGTGCCAGCATGGCGGGTGGGCGGAAAAGGATTGAGCAGTTCTTC
length: 15
D: NA
size: once
J: TRBJ2-1
V: TRBV6-5

CDR3: CASRDRARNSPLHF
DNA: TGCGCCAGCAGGGACAGGGCCCGGAATTCACCCCTCCACTTT
length: 14
D: TRBD1
size: once
J: TRBJ1-6
V: TRBV5-1

CDR3: CASSSGLAGETQYF
DNA: TGTGCCAGCAGCTCCGGACTAGCGGGAGAGACCCAGTACTTC
length: 14
D: TRBD2
size: once
J: TRBJ2-5
V: TRBV7-2

CDR3: CASSESATGGYGYTF
DNA: TGCGCCAGCAGTGAGTCGGCGACAGGGGGCTATGGCTACACCTTC
length: 15
D: TRBD1
size: NA
J: TRBJ1-2
V: TRBV10-2

CDR3: CASSKGARETQYF
DNA: TGTGCCAGCAGCAAAGGAGCGCGGGAGACCCAGTACTTC
length: 13
D: NA
size: NA
J: TRBJ2-5
V: TRBV7-7